This entry lists 14 T cell receptor beta chains sequenced from one sample in a study of T cells after yellow fever vaccination (dated by TCRdb to between 2017 and 2020). The intended sense of this specimen's treatment or condition label: live attenuated yellow fever vaccine strain. The library was made by 5' RACE. Sequencer: Illumina NovaSeq 6000. TCRdb handled the public reads itself, with Q25 trimming in fastp and clone calling in MiXCR, and kept productive beta chains. One record per CDR3 amino acid sequence lists the most common genes and DNA. In all, the sample holds approximately 240,000 distinct CDR3 sequences, and roughly 3.5% of those were seen once. The ten most abundant clones make up around 19% of the sample. Sequenced material: PBMCs, taken 15 days after the yellow fever booster vaccination. The source is a man aged 18 to 35 who received the YFV17D yellow fever vaccine.

This clonotype was recorded at least ten times. The CDR3: CASSSWTGPDTQYF. CDR3 DNA: TGCGCCAGCAGCTCCTGGACAGGGCCAGATACGCAGTATTTT. The chain is built from TRBV4-3 and TRBJ2-3, with TRBD1 matching 8 bases. J gave up 4 bases and V 5 bases, and 5 bases lay outside the gene matches. This CDR3 is built from 14 residues. Germline V gene sequence: CDR1 LGHNA, CDR2 YSLEER.

This clonotype was counted many times. The V call is TRBV5-1, the J call TRBJ1-1, with a possible D match to TRBD1 (6 bases). Germline V gives CDR1 SGHRS, CDR2 YFSETQ. The CDR3 sequence is 14 residues long. Trimming pared 3 bases from V and 5 bases from J, leaving 14 bases between. DNA for the CDR3: TGCGCCAGCAGCTCACAGGGAGCAAGAACTGAAGCTTTCTTT. This codes for CASSSQGARTEAFF. The full variable domain, in which reference TRBV5-1 and TRBJ1-1 provide the parts outside the CDR3, is KAGVTQTPRYLIKTRGQQVTLSCSPISGHRSVSWYQQTPGQGLQFLFEYFSETQRNKGNFPGRFSGRQFSNSRSEMNVSTLELGDSALYLCASSSQGARTEAFFGQGTRLTVV.

This clonotype was seen at least ten times. This chain connects TRBV15 to TRBJ2-7, with a possible D match to TRBD2 (5 bases). V shed 2 bases and J shed 4 bases, with 18 bases lying between them. The CDR3 is 16 amino acids. Germline CDR1 and CDR2: LNHNV and YYDKDF (reference sequence). DNA for the CDR3: TGTGCCACCAGCAGAATACCCCTCGGAGGAAGGTACGAGCAGTACGTC. It translates to CATSRIPLGGRYEQYV.

This clonotype was detected ten times or more. The chain joins TRBV18 to TRBJ2-4; either TRBD1 or TRBD2 may supply D (5 bases each). Germline V lookup: CDR1 KGHSH, CDR2 LQKENI. The CDR3 sequence is 15 residues long. V lost 4 bases and J 0 bases, leaving 10 bases between the germline ends. This chain's CDR3 is CASSRDAIAKNIQYF. The CDR3 nucleotides read TGTGCCAGCTCACGGGACGCAATAGCCAAAAACATTCAGTACTTC.

The table lists this clonotype with many counts. V usage is TRBV10-3 and J usage is TRBJ2-7; D is tentatively TRBD1 or TRBD2 (5 bases each). The V and J ends lost 6 bases and 1 base respectively, with 7 bases between them. Looked up from germline, CDR1 is ENHRY and CDR2 is SYGVKD. This CDR3 has 12 amino acids. The DNA of the CDR3 is TGTGCCATCAGGGGACCTTCCTACGAGCAGTACTTC. As protein: CAIRGPSYEQYF.

This clonotype came up a few times. The genes are TRBV10-1 and TRBJ2-7; TRBD1 is a possible D gene (6 bases). The germline V gene encodes CDR1 WNHNN and CDR2 SYGVQD (reference sequence). CDR3 length equals 15 residues. V shed 3 bases and J shed 2 bases, with 14 bases lying between them. The CDR3 loop reads CASSEGQNLPYEQYV. The CDR3 DNA is TGCGCCAGCAGTGAAGGACAGAACTTACCCTACGAGCAGTACGTC.

In this sample, this clonotype turned up many times. The chain combines TRBV5-6 with TRBJ2-4; D gene uncertain. The V end was cut by 0 bases, the J end by 3 bases, with 4 bases between. The CDR3 is made up of 13 amino acids. Germline V CDR1 and CDR2: SGHDT, YYEEEE. The CDR3 protein is CASSLGDKNIQYF. The CDR3 nucleotides read TGTGCCAGCAGCTTGGGGGACAAAAACATTCAGTACTTC. The complete variable domain, with remaining parts taken from reference TRBV5-6 and TRBJ2-4, reads DAGVTQSPTHLIKTRGQQVTLRCSPKSGHDTVSWYQQALGQGPQFIFQYYEEEERQRGNFPDRFSGHQFPNYSSELNVNALLLGDSALYLCASSLGDKNIQYFGAGTRLSVL.

V usage is TRBV20-1 and J usage is TRBJ2-7; D might be TRBD1 (5 bases). Trimming took 7 bases from V and 4 from J, leaving 11 bases between them. CDR1 is DFQATT and CDR2 is SNEGSKA in the germline V gene (reference sequence). CDR3 length equals 11 residues. CDR3 sequence (DNA): TGCAGTGTAACGTCAGGGTACGAGCAGTACGTC. Protein sequence: CSVTSGYEQYV.

This clonotype was picked up one time. The rearrangement joins TRBV15 to TRBJ2-5; D possibly corresponds to TRBD2 (7 bases). This CDR3 region has 14 residues. CDR1 is LNHNV, CDR2 YYDKDF, per germline (reference sequence). Trimming took 8 bases from V and 5 from J, leaving 18 bases between them. Written as DNA, the CDR3 is TGTGCCACCGCCGCGGGGGCGCCGCGGGAGACCCAGTACTTC. Its protein product is CATAAGAPRETQYF.

This clonotype came up many times. The V gene is TRBV5-5, the J gene TRBJ2-7; a possible D gene is TRBD2 (5 bases). V was pared by 4 bases and J by 0 bases, with 11 bases between. Germline loops: CDR1 SGHKS, CDR2 YYEKEE (reference sequence). This CDR3 region has 14 residues. The chain's CDR3 is CASSDPRGSYEQYV. CDR3 coding DNA: TGTGCCAGCAGCGATCCCCGGGGCTCCTACGAGCAGTACGTC.

This clonotype was observed at least ten times. The chain is built from TRBV2 and TRBJ2-3; 7 positions agree with TRBD2. This CDR3 has 14 residues. Trimming took 5 bases from V and 3 from J; bases not matched to a gene: 5. CDR1 and CDR2 from the germline V gene are SNHLY and FYNNEI. CDR3 nucleotide sequence: TGTGCCAGCAGTTGGCGGACTAGAACAGATACGCAGTATTTT. This encodes CASSWRTRTDTQYF.

Ten or more counts support this clonotype. The V call is TRBV20-1, the J call TRBJ1-6, with a tentative D call TRBD1 (5 bases). Deletions cut 3 bases from V and 13 bases from J, with 10 bases between. This CDR3 has 11 residues. Germline V gene data show CDR1 as DFQATT and CDR2 as SNEGSKA (reference sequence). The CDR3 sequence: CSASLGVPLHF. In DNA form, the CDR3 reads TGCAGTGCTAGTTTAGGGGTTCCCCTCCACTTT.

In its sample, this clonotype was seen many times. J is TRBJ1-1 and V is TRBV12-3 or TRBV12-4; maybe TRBD1 (5 bases). The CDR3 is 13 amino acids. V was trimmed by 6 bases and J by 2 bases, leaving 10 bases between them. In DNA form, the CDR3 reads TGTGCCAGCAGGCCTCAGGGAAACACTGAAGCTTTCTTT. It specifies CASRPQGNTEAFF.

This clonotype was observed a handful of times. This chain links TRBV14 with TRBJ2-1; 8 nucleotides match TRBD2. The V segment lost 4 bases and the J segment 4 bases; nucleotides outside the gene matches: 9. The CDR3 sequence is 16 residues long. Looked up from germline, CDR1 is SGHDN and CDR2 is FVKESK. CDR3 sequence reads: CASSPWGGGPYNEQFF. CDR3 DNA: TGTGCCAGCAGCCCCTGGGGCGGGGGGCCTTACAATGAGCAGTTCTTC.